Sequencing of this TCR beta chain was carried out in a study of blood T cell repertoires in COVID-19. Study summary: Whether acute or convalescent, the COVID-19 samples came from the United States, Italy and Spain. In each case, the material was cDNA or gDNA derived from T cells, B-cell-depleted T cells, or PBMCs.

Patients at the Seattle site were enrolled during active infection and followed longitudinally. Authors' methods: Reference gene primer amplification gave estimated nucleated cell counts. Sequencing was performed with immunoSEQ multiplex PCR; in TCRdb, only in-frame clones are kept and a portion is missing. Clone size and the V and J calls come from that table; the DNA yielded D and trimming. The sample consists of fewer than 200,000 clones, 81% of them appearing once. Trimming cost V 7 bases and J 2 bases; bases outside gene matches: 5. Germline-derived CDR1 and CDR2 are MDHEN and SYDVKM. CDR3 size: 14 residues.

The clonotype comes from a woman aged 80 or over with COVID-19, enrolled during active disease. This chain uses TRBV28 with TRBJ2-1, with 7 nucleotides matching TRBD2. Material for sequencing was peripheral blood. CDR3 DNA: TGTGCCAGCAACAAAGGACTAGCCTACAATGAGCAGTTCTTC. The encoded protein is CASNKGLAYNEQFF. Full variable domain (missing parts from reference TRBV28 and TRBJ2-1): DVKVTQSSRYLVKRTGEKVFLECVQDMDHENMFWYRQDPGLGLRLIYFSYDVKMKEKGDIPEGYSVSREKKERFSLILESASTNQTSMYLCASNKGLAYNEQFFGPGTRLTVL.